A single sample gave rise to the 25 T cell receptor beta chains below, sequenced in a study of CD8+ T cells in alopecia areata. The sequencing template was cDNA reverse transcribed from extracted RNA. Assay: immunoSEQ multiplex PCR; the TCRdb copy retains only in-frame clones and omits some. The sample lists about 180,000 clones; more than 60% were seen once. The input for sequencing was CD4+ T cells sorted from blood, taken at week 0. These receptors were obtained from a human donor with alopecia areata.

The CDR3 DNA is TGTGCCTGGATAATGCTCACTGAAGCTTTCTTT. Protein product: CAWIMLTEAFF. The chain joins TRBV30 to TRBJ1-1, with D uncertain. Germline CDR1 is GTSNPN and CDR2 is SVGIG (reference sequence). Trimming removed 4 bases from V and 4 bases from J, with 7 bases in between. This CDR3 is 11 amino acids long. Together with reference TRBV30 and TRBJ1-1, the CDR3 gives the full variable domain: SQTIHQWPATLVQPVGSPLSLECTVEGTSNPNLYWYRQAAGRGLQLLFYSVGIGQISSEVPQNLSASRPQDRQFILSSKKLLLSDSGFYLCAWIMLTEAFFGQGTRLTVV.

This clone was observed at least ten times. The chain is built from TRBV28 and TRBJ2-7; TRBD2 matches 7 bases. The CDR3 has 13 residues. Germline values: CDR1 MDHEN, CDR2 SYDVKM. With V trimmed by 2 bases and J by 12 bases, 10 bases remained unmatched. As DNA, the CDR3 is TGTGCCAGCAGTTTAGGACTAGTAGGCAGCGTGTACTTC. It encodes CASSLGLVGSVYF. Full variable domain (missing parts from reference TRBV28 and TRBJ2-7): DVKVTQSSRYLVKRTGEKVFLECVQDMDHENMFWYRQDPGLGLRLIYFSYDVKMKEKGDIPEGYSVSREKKERFSLILESASTNQTSMYLCASSLGLVGSVYFGPGTRLTVT.

The chain employs TRBV29-1 and TRBJ2-7; a possible D gene is TRBD1 (5 bases). Trimming took off 4 bases at V and 3 bases at J, with 13 bases between the two ends. Germline V gene sequence: CDR1 SQVTM, CDR2 ANQGSEA. CDR3 size: 13 residues. The CDR3, as DNA: TGCAGCGTTGTTCCCAGGGTAGGCTACGAGCAGTACTTC. Translating gives CSVVPRVGYEQYF.

This rearrangement joins TRBV29-1 to TRBJ1-4, with D perhaps TRBD1 (6 bases). Trimming pared 5 bases from V and 8 bases from J, leaving 12 bases between. The CDR3 is 12 amino acids. Germline V gives CDR1 SQVTM, CDR2 ANQGSEA. The CDR3 sequence: CSVSARGEKLFF. The CDR3, as DNA: TGCAGCGTTTCCGCGAGGGGGGAAAAACTGTTTTTT. The complete variable domain, with remaining parts taken from reference TRBV29-1 and TRBJ1-4, reads SAVISQKPSRDICQRGTSLTIQCQVDSQVTMMFWYRQQPGQSLTLIATANQGSEATYESGFVIDKFPISRPNLTFSTLTVSNMSPEDSSIYLCSVSARGEKLFFGSGTQLSVL.

In this sample, this clone turned up once. The V gene is TRBV27, the J gene TRBJ1-2; D ambiguous. Deletions cut 3 bases from V and 4 bases from J, with 9 bases between. Germline V CDR1 and CDR2: MNHEY, SMNVEV (reference sequence). This CDR3 is built from 13 residues. The CDR3, as DNA: TGTGCCAGCAGTTTCGCAGGCCCCTATGGCTACACCTTC. It translates to CASSFAGPYGYTF.

The rearrangement uses TRBV29-1 and TRBJ1-5; D unclear. The CDR3 contains 12 residues. V was pared by 5 bases and J by 3 bases, with 8 bases between. The germline CDR1 and CDR2 sequences are SQVTM and ANQGSEA. CDR3 bases: TGCAGCGTTATCGGTCACAATCAGCCCCAGCATTTT. Translated: CSVIGHNQPQHF.

This rearrangement joins TRBV4-3 to TRBJ1-1; no clear D. The CDR3 has 13 residues. V dropped 6 bases and J dropped 1 base, with 9 bases sitting between them. CDR1 is LGHNA and CDR2 is YSLEER in the germline V gene. DNA for the CDR3: TGCGCCAGCAGGACGGTAGGGAACACTGAAGCTTTCTTT. It codes for CASRTVGNTEAFF.

The J gene is TRBJ1-6, the V gene TRBV18; D call uncertain. Trimming stripped 2 bases from V and 3 bases from J, with 8 bases between. Germline lookup yields CDR1 KGHSH and CDR2 LQKENI. This CDR3 has 15 amino acids. The CDR3 DNA is TGTGCCAGCTCACCAATGGGAGACTATAATTCACCCCTCCACTTT. Translation gives CASSPMGDYNSPLHF.

This clone was counted a few times. CDR3 sequence reads: CASSLAAGVGSPLHF. CDR3 coding DNA: TGTGCCAGCAGCTTAGCAGCAGGGGTAGGATCACCCCTCCACTTT. The chain is built from TRBV7-2 and TRBJ1-6, with a possible D match to TRBD1 (6 bases). Germline loops: CDR1 SGHTA, CDR2 FQGNSA. With 0 bases removed from V and 10 bases from J, the gap between germline ends came to 13 bases. This CDR3 is 15 amino acids long.

As to this clone: The sample holds other DNA sequences that translate to the same CDR3. V gene TRBV29-1 combines with J gene TRBJ1-1; tentative D call: TRBD1 (5 bases). The CDR3 consists of 13 residues. The germline V gene encodes CDR1 SQVTM and CDR2 ANQGSEA. The V and J ends lost 7 bases and 0 bases respectively, with 12 bases between them. CDR3 in amino acids: CSAAGQLNTEAFF. The CDR3 DNA reads TGCAGCGCAGCGGGGCAGCTGAACACTGAAGCTTTCTTT.

The rearrangement links TRBV5-1 to TRBJ1-1, with D uncertain. This CDR3 has 14 amino acids. Germline V lookup: CDR1 SGHRS, CDR2 YFSETQ. Trimming pared 2 bases from V and 0 bases from J, leaving 8 bases between. The CDR3 DNA follows: TGCGCCAGCAGCTTCTTGGGTATGAACACTGAAGCTTTCTTT. Protein sequence: CASSFLGMNTEAFF. Supplemented by reference TRBV5-1 and TRBJ1-1, the full variable domain reads KAGVTQTPRYLIKTRGQQVTLSCSPISGHRSVSWYQQTPGQGLQFLFEYFSETQRNKGNFPGRFSGRQFSNSRSEMNVSTLELGDSALYLCASSFLGMNTEAFFGQGTRLTVV.

This clone has just a few counts. J is TRBJ1-5 and V is TRBV30; D gene uncertain. This CDR3 has 14 residues. CDR1 is GTSNPN, CDR2 SVGIG, per germline (reference sequence). Trimming left V 1 base short and J 4 bases short, with 11 bases between. The DNA of the CDR3 is TGTGCCTGGAGTGCCTCCATAGTAAATCAGCCCCAGCATTTT. Protein product: CAWSASIVNQPQHF.

This clone was seen more than once but under ten times. The V gene is TRBV29-1, the J gene TRBJ1-1; D remains ambiguous. The V gene's germline CDR1 is SQVTM and CDR2 ANQGSEA. The CDR3 has 11 amino acids. V lost 5 bases and J lost 4, with 8 bases in between. The CDR3: CSVSTGTEAFF. In DNA form, the CDR3 reads TGCAGCGTTAGCACTGGCACTGAAGCTTTCTTT.

Turning to this clone: Other DNA sequences from this sample encode an identical CDR3 as well. The chain couples TRBV29-1 to TRBJ1-1; D is unclear. CDR1 is SQVTM, CDR2 ANQGSEA, per germline. The CDR3 runs to 10 residues. The V gene lost 7 bases and the J gene lost 1 base, with 4 bases spanning the gap. CDR3 residues: CSARNTEAFF. The CDR3 coding sequence is TGCAGCGCCAGGAACACTGAAGCTTTCTTT.

This clone was observed once. V is TRBV25-1 and J is TRBJ1-1, with 7 bases that match TRBD1. This CDR3 is built from 15 residues. Germline-derived CDR1 and CDR2 are MGHDK and SYGVNS. The junction had 7 bases not matched to a gene; V was cut back by 2 bases and J by 4 bases. Here the CDR3 reads CASSETTGKGTEAFF. In nucleotides, the CDR3 is TGTGCCAGCAGTGAAACGACAGGGAAGGGCACTGAAGCTTTCTTT.

The gene calls are TRBV15 and TRBJ2-5; tentatively, D is TRBD2 (5 bases). Germline lookup yields CDR1 LNHNV and CDR2 YYDKDF (reference sequence). V was cut by 1 base and J by 0 bases, with 9 bases left in between. CDR3 length: 15 residues. The CDR3 here is CATSRASGYQETQYF. CDR3 sequence (DNA): TGTGCCACCAGCAGAGCCTCGGGGTACCAAGAGACCCAGTACTTC.

The V call is TRBV15, the J call TRBJ1-5; D unclear. The V end lost 0 bases, the J end lost 5 bases, and 5 bases lay between the germline ends. Germline assignment: CDR1 LNHNV and CDR2 YYDKDF (reference sequence). The CDR3 covers 13 residues. The CDR3 is CATSRDPHQPQHF. The CDR3 nucleotides are TGTGCCACCAGCAGAGATCCTCATCAGCCCCAGCATTTT.

There are a few counts of this clone. The rearrangement joins TRBV5-1 to TRBJ2-7; 9 bases are a match to TRBD1. Germline V gives CDR1 SGHRS, CDR2 YFSETQ. This CDR3 is 14 amino acids long. The V and J ends lost 0 bases and 5 bases, in that order; junction bases with no gene match: 3. CDR3 nucleotides: TGCGCCAGCAGCTTGGAGAGGACAGGGGACGAGCAGTACTTC. Encoded protein: CASSLERTGDEQYF.

The chain joins TRBV30 to TRBJ1-2; no definite D call. V was cut by 3 bases and J by 6 bases, with 14 bases left in between. Germline CDR1 and CDR2: GTSNPN and SVGIG (reference sequence). This CDR3 comprises 13 residues. Written as DNA, the CDR3 is TGTGCCTGGAGCCGTAAATTGGGCCATGGCTACACCTTC. Its protein is CAWSRKLGHGYTF.

The rearrangement joins TRBV29-1 to TRBJ2-7; D might be TRBD1 (6 bases). CDR1 and CDR2 (germline): SQVTM, ANQGSEA. This CDR3 has 12 residues. V was pared by 6 bases and J by 4 bases, with 13 bases between. The CDR3 is CSVRDMAYEQYF. CDR3 bases: TGCAGCGTCCGGGACATGGCGTACGAGCAGTACTTC.

V usage is TRBV10-3 and J usage is TRBJ2-1, with D uncertain. This CDR3 contains 13 residues. Trimming pared 7 bases from V and 2 bases from J, leaving 9 bases between. Germline V gene data show CDR1 as ENHRY and CDR2 as SYGVKD. In DNA, the CDR3 is TGTGCCATCAATGGCAATACCTACAATGAGCAGTTCTTC. Protein: CAINGNTYNEQFF.

V is TRBV2 and J is TRBJ1-2; no reliable D call. The CDR3 contains 13 residues. Trimming took 5 bases from V and 4 from J, leaving 11 bases between them. Germline V gene data show CDR1 as SNHLY and CDR2 as FYNNEI. This CDR3 is CASSPYKGYGYTF. CDR3 coding DNA: TGTGCCAGCAGTCCCTACAAGGGCTATGGCTACACCTTC.

This clone was seen only a few times. The chain links TRBV15 to TRBJ2-7, with 8 bases fitting TRBD1. This CDR3 is built from 15 residues. V was clipped by 3 bases and J by 3 bases; unmatched bases: 7. Germline assignment: CDR1 LNHNV and CDR2 YYDKDF (reference sequence). CDR3 bases: TGTGCCACCAGCAGGGGACGGACAGGGAGCTACGAGCAGTACTTC. Translated: CATSRGRTGSYEQYF.

This chain uses TRBV30 with TRBJ2-7, with 9 nucleotides matching TRBD1. With V trimmed by 1 base and J by 4 bases, 5 bases remained unmatched. Germline V gives CDR1 GTSNPN, CDR2 SVGIG (reference sequence). The CDR3 runs 14 residues. CDR3 residues: CAWSAGTGLYEQYF. CDR3 nucleotides: TGTGCCTGGAGTGCCGGGACAGGGTTGTACGAGCAGTACTTC.

The chain employs TRBV30 and TRBJ1-2; no reliable D call. Germline CDR1 is GTSNPN and CDR2 is SVGIG (reference sequence). The CDR3 has 14 residues. Trimming removed 3 bases from V and 2 bases from J, with 13 bases in between. Here the CDR3 DNA reads TGTGCCTGGAGGGATTACATGGCAAACTATGGCTACACCTTC. It is translated as CAWRDYMANYGYTF.